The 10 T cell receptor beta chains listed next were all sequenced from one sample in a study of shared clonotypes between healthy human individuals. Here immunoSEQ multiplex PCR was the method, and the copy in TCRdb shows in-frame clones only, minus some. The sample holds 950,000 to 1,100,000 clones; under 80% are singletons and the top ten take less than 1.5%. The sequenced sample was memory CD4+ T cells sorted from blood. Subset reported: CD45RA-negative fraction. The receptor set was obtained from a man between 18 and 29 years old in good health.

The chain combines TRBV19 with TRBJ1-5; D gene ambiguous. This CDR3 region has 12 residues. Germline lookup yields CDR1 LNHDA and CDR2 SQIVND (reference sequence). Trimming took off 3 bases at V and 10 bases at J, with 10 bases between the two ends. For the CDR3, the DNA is TGTGCCAGTAGTATCCCATTAGGACCCCAGCATTTT. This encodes CASSIPLGPQHF.

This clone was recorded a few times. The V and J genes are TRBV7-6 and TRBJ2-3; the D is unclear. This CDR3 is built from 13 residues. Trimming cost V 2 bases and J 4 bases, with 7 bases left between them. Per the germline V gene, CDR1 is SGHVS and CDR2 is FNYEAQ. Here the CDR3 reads CASSLSLADTQYF. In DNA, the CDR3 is TGTGCCAGCAGCTTAAGTTTGGCAGATACGCAGTATTTT.

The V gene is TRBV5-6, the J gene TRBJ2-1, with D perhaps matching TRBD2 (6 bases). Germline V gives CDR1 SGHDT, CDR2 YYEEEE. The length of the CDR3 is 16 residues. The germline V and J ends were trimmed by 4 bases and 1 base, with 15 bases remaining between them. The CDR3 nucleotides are TGTGCCAGCAGCCCCCTGGTAGGGAGGTCCTACAATGAGCAGTTCTTC. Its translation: CASSPLVGRSYNEQFF.

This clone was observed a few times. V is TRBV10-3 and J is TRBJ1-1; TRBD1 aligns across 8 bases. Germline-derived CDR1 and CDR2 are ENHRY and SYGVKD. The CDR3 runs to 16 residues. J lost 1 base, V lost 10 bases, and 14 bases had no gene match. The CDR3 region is CATHMGQAYPNTEAFF. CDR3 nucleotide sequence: TGTGCCACCCACATGGGACAGGCTTACCCGAACACTGAAGCTTTCTTT.

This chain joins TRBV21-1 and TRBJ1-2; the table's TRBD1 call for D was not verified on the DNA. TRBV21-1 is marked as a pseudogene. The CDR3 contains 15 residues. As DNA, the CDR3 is TGTGCCAGCAGCAAAGGTGGACAGCTTCTTTATGGCTACACCTTC. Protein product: CASSKGGQLLYGYTF.

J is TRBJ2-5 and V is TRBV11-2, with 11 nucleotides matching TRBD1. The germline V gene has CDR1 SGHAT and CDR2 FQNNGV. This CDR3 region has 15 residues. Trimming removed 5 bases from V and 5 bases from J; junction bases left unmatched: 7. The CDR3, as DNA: TGTGCCAGCAGCAGAGGGACAGGGGGTTGGGAGACCCAGTACTTC. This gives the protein CASSRGTGGWETQYF.

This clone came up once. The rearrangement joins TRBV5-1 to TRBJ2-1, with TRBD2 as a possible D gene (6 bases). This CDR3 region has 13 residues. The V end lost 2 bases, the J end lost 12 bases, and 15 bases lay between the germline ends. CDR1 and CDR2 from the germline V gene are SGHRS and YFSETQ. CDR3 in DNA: TGCGCCAGCAGCTTCTCCAATAGCGGTTTGCAGTTCTTC. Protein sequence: CASSFSNSGLQFF.

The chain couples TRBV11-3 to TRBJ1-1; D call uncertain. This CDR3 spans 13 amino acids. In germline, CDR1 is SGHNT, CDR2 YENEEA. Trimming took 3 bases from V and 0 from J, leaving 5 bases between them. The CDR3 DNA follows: TGTGCCAGCAGCTTGATGATGAACACTGAAGCTTTCTTT. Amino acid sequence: CASSLMMNTEAFF.

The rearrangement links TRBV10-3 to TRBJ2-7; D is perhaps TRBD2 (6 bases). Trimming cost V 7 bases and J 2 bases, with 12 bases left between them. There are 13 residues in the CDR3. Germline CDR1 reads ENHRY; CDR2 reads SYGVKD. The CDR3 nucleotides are TGTGCCATCACAGGAGGGCGAACCTACGAGCAGTACTTC. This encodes CAITGGRTYEQYF.

CDR3 nucleotide sequence: TGTGCCAGCTCACCCGTACAGGACATGAACACTGAAGCTTTCTTT. It specifies CASSPVQDMNTEAFF. V gene TRBV18 combines with J gene TRBJ1-1, with D perhaps matching TRBD1 (5 bases). The CDR3 is made up of 15 amino acids. Trimming left V 3 bases short and J 0 bases short, with 11 bases between. Germline assignment: CDR1 KGHSH and CDR2 LQKENI. Full variable domain (rest looked up from reference TRBV18 and TRBJ1-1): NAGVMQNPRHLVRRRGQEARLRCSPMKGHSHVYWYRQLPEEGLKFMVYLQKENIIDESGMPKERFSAEFPKEGPSILRIQQVVRGDSAAYFCASSPVQDMNTEAFFGQGTRLTVV.